The 29 T cell receptor beta chains below were found in one sample sequenced in a study of cytomegalovirus exposure and HLA in healthy donors. Both 60 Vbeta primers and 13 Jbeta primers went into the PCR. Sequencing was performed with immunoSEQ multiplex PCR; in TCRdb, only in-frame clones are kept and a portion is missing. The table lists 150,000 to 200,000 clones, roughly 72% of them singletons, with roughly 1.5% in the top ten. Material: PBMCs. Receptor source: a man aged 40-55 years in good health and CMV-seronegative.

The chain combines TRBV6-1 with TRBJ2-7, with TRBD2 identical over 9 bases. The junction had 4 bases not matched to a gene; V was cut back by 1 base and J by 6 bases. The CDR3 extends over 14 amino acids. The germline CDR1 and CDR2 sequences are MNHNS and SASEGT. The CDR3 DNA sequence: TGTGCCAGCAGTGAAGTCGGGGGACTAGCCGAGCAGTACTTC. It specifies CASSEVGGLAEQYF.

The chain combines TRBV27 with TRBJ2-1, with D uncertain. Per germline, CDR1 MNHEY and CDR2 SMNVEV (reference sequence). Trimming took off 5 bases at V and 0 bases at J, with 8 bases between the two ends. CDR3 length equals 14 residues. This CDR3 is CASSAASSYNEQFF. The CDR3 DNA reads TGTGCCAGCAGTGCGGCGAGCTCCTACAATGAGCAGTTCTTC.

This clone has just a few counts. The chain employs TRBV9 and TRBJ1-1; D is undetermined. CDR3 length: 15 amino acids. The V gene's germline CDR1 is SGDLS and CDR2 YYNGEE. Trimming took off 0 bases at V and 4 bases at J, with 13 bases between the two ends. The DNA of the CDR3 is TGTGCCAGCAGCGTAGACCCAGGTTTGGGCACTGAAGCTTTCTTT. This encodes CASSVDPGLGTEAFF.

The chain has TRBV5-1 and TRBJ1-6; the D gene is possibly TRBD1 (5 bases). This CDR3 contains 13 residues. The ends were cut back, 0 bases at V and 7 bases at J, with 5 bases in the middle. Germline V gene sequence: CDR1 SGHRS, CDR2 YFSETQ. CDR3 nucleotide sequence: TGCGCCAGCAGCTTGGGACAGAATTCACCCCTCCACTTT. Residues: CASSLGQNSPLHF.

The genes are TRBV6-5 and TRBJ1-2, with D unclear. Trimming stripped 6 bases from V and 4 bases from J, with 12 bases between. Germline V gives CDR1 MNHEY, CDR2 SVGAGI. The CDR3 sequence is 13 residues long. The CDR3 nucleotides are TGTGCCAGCAGCAGAGCGGGATCCTATGGCTACACCTTC. It codes for CASSRAGSYGYTF.

For this clone: Other DNA sequences from this sample encode an identical CDR3 as well. The rearrangement joins TRBV30 to TRBJ2-1, with TRBD2 identical over 14 bases. Germline V lookup: CDR1 GTSNPN, CDR2 SVGIG (reference sequence). V shed 0 bases, J shed 7 bases, and the junction held 2 bases outside the gene matches. The CDR3 has 15 amino acids. CDR3 bases: TGTGCCTGGAGTGTAGGACTAGCGGGAGGTAATGAGCAGTTCTTC. The encoded protein is CAWSVGLAGGNEQFF. Supplemented by reference TRBV30 and TRBJ2-1, the full variable domain reads SQTIHQWPATLVQPVGSPLSLECTVEGTSNPNLYWYRQAAGRGLQLLFYSVGIGQISSEVPQNLSASRPQDRQFILSSKKLLLSDSGFYLCAWSVGLAGGNEQFFGPGTRLTVL.

The CDR3 bases are TGCGCCAGCAGCCAAGTTCAGGGGAAGACTGGAAACACCATATATTTT. Translated, it gives CASSQVQGKTGNTIYF. The rearrangement joins TRBV4-1 to TRBJ1-3; possible D gene TRBD1, 6 bases. The CDR3 loop spans 16 amino acids. The germline V and J ends were trimmed by 1 base and 2 bases, with 12 bases remaining between them. Germline values: CDR1 MGHRA, CDR2 YSYEKL.

Comment on this clone: The sample holds other DNA sequences that translate to the same CDR3. The J gene is TRBJ1-5, the V gene TRBV5-1; D not certain. Germline CDR1 and CDR2: SGHRS and YFSETQ. V dropped 1 base and J dropped 5 bases, with 7 bases sitting between them. There are 13 residues in the CDR3. The CDR3 is CASSLSTDQPQHF. The CDR3 nucleotides read TGCGCCAGCAGCTTGAGCACTGATCAGCCCCAGCATTTT.

This rearrangement joins TRBV6-1 to TRBJ2-1; 7 bases are a match to TRBD2. Germline assignment: CDR1 MNHNS and CDR2 SASEGT. The CDR3 consists of 15 residues. V was pared by 2 bases and J by 2 bases, with 3 bases of the junction left unmatched. The CDR3 loop is CASSEWGGTYNEQFF. The DNA of the CDR3 is TGTGCCAGCAGTGAATGGGGGGGGACCTACAATGAGCAGTTCTTC.

The chain links TRBV7-2 to TRBJ2-7; 8 nucleotides line up with TRBD1. V shed 2 bases and J 0 bases; nucleotides not matched to a gene: 6. CDR1 is SGHTA, CDR2 FQGNSA, per germline. The CDR3 has 16 residues. CDR3 sequence: CASSLTPGGISYEQYF. For the CDR3, the DNA is TGTGCCAGCAGCTTAACCCCAGGGGGCATCTCCTACGAGCAGTACTTC.

This clone was detected only a few times. V and J are TRBV11-2 and TRBJ2-3, with 8 bases lining up with TRBD1. This CDR3 spans 16 amino acids. The germline V gene encodes CDR1 SGHAT and CDR2 FQNNGV. The V segment lost 7 bases and the J segment 5 bases; nucleotides outside the gene matches: 14. DNA for the CDR3: TGTGCCAGCACCGTAGACCAGGGGGCGGATGGAGATACGCAGTATTTT. This gives the protein CASTVDQGADGDTQYF.

This clone was seen a few times. The CDR3 DNA sequence: TGTGCCAGCAGCCCAGGGGCCCAGCAGTTCTTC. Amino acid sequence: CASSPGAQQFF. The gene calls are TRBV6-5 and TRBJ2-1, with D maybe TRBD1 (6 bases). The CDR3 runs to 11 residues. V was clipped by 6 bases and J by 11 bases, with 11 bases between them. CDR1 is MNHEY and CDR2 is SVGAGI in the germline V gene.

The V call is TRBV27, the J call TRBJ2-5; tentatively, D is TRBD2 (5 bases). The germline V and J ends were trimmed by 8 bases and 5 bases, with 18 bases remaining between them. The CDR3 is made up of 14 amino acids. Germline V gene data show CDR1 as MNHEY and CDR2 as SMNVEV (reference sequence). CDR3 nucleotides: TGTGCCAGCGGTCCTATCAGAGGGCCGGAGACCCAGTACTTC. This gives the protein CASGPIRGPETQYF.

Only a few counts were recorded for this clone. The genes are TRBV5-1 and TRBJ1-5; the D is unclear. This CDR3 has 14 amino acids. Looked up from germline, CDR1 is SGHRS and CDR2 is YFSETQ. Trimming cost V 4 bases and J 5 bases, with 13 bases left between them. This CDR3 is CASSPQPADQPQHF. CDR3 nucleotides: TGCGCCAGCAGCCCACAGCCAGCCGATCAGCCCCAGCATTTT.

The V and J genes are TRBV11-2 and TRBJ1-2, with no clear D. The CDR3 loop spans 15 amino acids. CDR1 and CDR2 (germline): SGHAT, FQNNGV. V lost 1 base, J lost 1 base, and 10 bases lay in between. CDR3 amino acids: CASSLAGGFNYGYTF. The CDR3 region has the DNA TGTGCCAGCAGCTTAGCCGGAGGGTTTAACTATGGCTACACCTTC.

This clone was counted a few times. The gene calls are TRBV19 and TRBJ1-2, with no clear D. Germline V gene sequence: CDR1 LNHDA, CDR2 SQIVND (reference sequence). The CDR3 is 13 residues long. Trimming pared 5 bases from V and 6 bases from J, leaving 13 bases between. Here the CDR3 reads CASSLAWEDGYTF. DNA of the CDR3: TGTGCCAGTAGTCTCGCTTGGGAGGATGGCTACACCTTC.

The V call is TRBV7-2, the J call TRBJ2-1; D is perhaps TRBD2 (6 bases). V was clipped by 3 bases and J by 0 bases, with 15 bases between them. Germline values: CDR1 SGHTA, CDR2 FQGNSA. The CDR3 length is 17 residues. The CDR3 reads CASSFILTGLSYNEQFF. The CDR3 coding sequence is TGTGCCAGCAGCTTTATCCTTACGGGACTCTCCTACAATGAGCAGTTCTTC.

Turning to this clone: Its ends do not fully match the called genes, so a read error is possible. V is TRBV11-1 and J is TRBJ2-4, with TRBD2 as a possible D gene (6 bases). The CDR3 has 14 residues. CDR1 is SGHAT, CDR2 FQDESV, per germline (reference sequence). This CDR3 reads CASQGTSTANSQYF. The CDR3 nucleotides read TGTGCCAGCCAGGGAACTAGCACTGCGAACAGTCAGTACTTC. The full variable domain, rest sourced from reference TRBV11-1 and TRBJ2-4, is EAEVAQSPRYKITEKSQAVAFWCDPISGHATLYWYRQILGQGPELLVQFQDESVVDDSQLPKDRFSAERLKGVDSTLKIQPAELGDSAMYLCASQGTSTANSQYFGAGTRLSVL.

The V and J genes are TRBV9 and TRBJ2-2; weak D call: TRBD1 (5 bases). The germline CDR1 and CDR2 sequences are SGDLS and YYNGEE. CDR3 length: 17 residues. The V end lost 2 bases, the J end lost 3 bases, and 17 bases lay between the germline ends. The CDR3 here is CASSVRIHLGDTGELFF. The CDR3 DNA reads TGTGCCAGCAGCGTCCGGATCCACTTAGGGGACACCGGGGAGCTGTTTTTT.

The V and J genes are TRBV15 and TRBJ1-5; tentatively, D is TRBD1 (6 bases). The V end was cut by 3 bases, the J end by 7 bases, with 16 bases between. This CDR3 contains 15 residues. Germline lookup yields CDR1 LNHNV and CDR2 YYDKDF (reference sequence). The CDR3 spells CATSSGGRGRQPQHF. The CDR3 DNA follows: TGTGCCACCAGCAGTGGGGGCAGGGGTCGACAGCCCCAGCATTTT.

The chain couples TRBV28 to TRBJ1-2, with 10 bases matching TRBD1. This CDR3 contains 16 residues. CDR1 and CDR2 from the germline V gene are MDHEN and SYDVKM. V trimming: 6 bases; J trimming: 8 bases; junction bases outside the gene matches: 15. This chain's CDR3 is CASSPGTGVISKGYTF. In DNA, the CDR3 is TGTGCCAGCAGCCCCGGGACAGGGGTTATTAGCAAAGGCTACACCTTC.

This clone was counted only a few times. The rearrangement uses TRBV5-4 and TRBJ1-5, with D unresolved. This CDR3 is built from 12 residues. Trimming pared 4 bases from V and 4 bases from J, leaving 6 bases between. CDR1 and CDR2 (germline): SGHNT, YYREEE (reference sequence). CDR3 amino acids: CASSRENQPQHF. Written as DNA, the CDR3 is TGTGCCAGCAGCAGGGAGAATCAGCCCCAGCATTTT. Filled out from reference TRBV5-4 and TRBJ1-5, the complete variable domain reads ETGVTQSPTHLIKTRGQQVTLRCSSQSGHNTVSWYQQALGQGPQFIFQYYREEENGRGNFPPRFSGLQFPNYSSELNVNALELDDSALYLCASSRENQPQHFGDGTRLSIL.

CDR3 DNA: TGTGCCAGCAGTGGGGACAGGGGGCGTGGGCAGTACGTC. Translation: CASSGDRGRGQYV. The rearrangement links TRBV27 to TRBJ2-7; 12 bases are a match to TRBD1. V was pared by 5 bases and J by 9 bases, with 5 bases of the junction left unmatched. This CDR3 has 13 amino acids. CDR1 is MNHEY and CDR2 is SMNVEV in the germline V gene (reference sequence).

The V gene is TRBV10-2, the J gene TRBJ2-7; 14 nucleotides align to TRBD2. This CDR3 is built from 15 residues. V dropped 6 bases and J dropped 4; count of bases not matched to a gene: 5. In germline, CDR1 is WSHSY, CDR2 SAAADI. DNA for the CDR3: TGCGCCAGCAGGGGGACTAGCGGGAGAAAATACGAGCAGTACTTC. Its protein product is CASRGTSGRKYEQYF.

A note on this clone: Because the CDR3's place on the DNA is in doubt, the DNA is left out and the CDR3 is given as listed by TCRdb. This chain links TRBV30 with TRBJ2-4; TRBD2 is the table's D call, not checked against the DNA. A total of 12 residues make up the CDR3, ends included. Germline V gene data show CDR1 as GTSNPN and CDR2 as SVGIG (reference sequence). This chain's CDR3 is CAWSVGGGTSHF.

Here the CDR3 DNA reads TGTGCCAGCAGCCTCAGAAGTCAGCCCCAGCATTTT. Amino acids: CASSLRSQPQHF. V is TRBV28 and J is TRBJ1-5; D is unclear. There are 12 residues in the CDR3. V shed 6 bases and J shed 6 bases, with 9 bases lying between them. Germline CDR1 is MDHEN and CDR2 is SYDVKM.

This clone appeared once. The V and J genes are TRBV29-1 and TRBJ1-2; D might be TRBD1 (6 bases). CDR1 is SQVTM and CDR2 is ANQGSEA in the germline V gene. Trimming removed 4 bases from V and 8 bases from J, with 11 bases in between. This CDR3 comprises 11 residues. DNA of the CDR3: TGCAGCGTTGGGACAGCTAGAGGCTACACCTTC. Amino acids: CSVGTARGYTF.

CDR3 in amino acids: CASSYAEGNQPQHF. The CDR3 nucleotides read TGTGCCAGCAGTTATGCGGAGGGGAACCAGCCCCAGCATTTT. This chain connects TRBV6-5 to TRBJ1-5, with a weak D call TRBD1 (5 bases). CDR3 length equals 14 residues. V lost 3 bases to trimming and J lost 7 bases, with 13 bases between them. The germline gives CDR1 MNHEY, CDR2 SVGAGI.

In the case of this clone: Sequence at one end of the junction differs from germline and may be a read error. The sample has other DNA sequences that encode this CDR3 too. V is TRBV9 and J is TRBJ2-1; a possible D gene is TRBD1 (7 bases). The CDR3 loop spans 15 amino acids. The V gene's germline CDR1 is SGDLS and CDR2 YYNGEE. CDR3 in amino acids: CASSPGGRPVNEQFF. DNA for the CDR3: TGTGCTAGCAGCCCAGGGGGGCGGCCCGTCAATGAGCAGTTCTTC.